This T cell receptor (beta chain) was observed in a study of Ad26.COV2.S vaccination and SARS-CoV-2 variants. Treatment noted: 19 received Ad26.COV2.S at low or high dose, single or two shots; about 5 received placebo; per-sample allocation not given. Day 63 following the first vaccine or placebo injection was when the samples were taken. As its vector, the vaccine had Ad26, which expressed Wuhan-strain SARS-CoV-2 spike. Method: immunoSEQ multiplex PCR; TCRdb's copy keeps in-frame clones and lacks some. This sample yields 200,000 to 250,000 clones, of which around nine tenths are seen a single time; around 10% belongs to the top ten. V lost 3 bases to trimming and J lost 11 bases; unmatched junction nucleotides: 15. CDR1 SGDLS and CDR2 YYNGEE come from the germline V gene. The length of the CDR3 is 15 residues.

V usage is TRBV9 and J usage is TRBJ2-3, with TRBD1 matching over 7 bases. The starting material was peripheral blood, obtained in a trial of Ad26.COV2.S vaccine versus placebo. The receptor comes from a person aged 18-65 years who received the Ad26.COV2.S COVID-19 vaccine or a placebo. The CDR3 DNA sequence: TGTGCCAGCAGCGCGTCGGGACAGTTATACGCAGGGCAGTATTTT. Its protein product is CASSASGQLYAGQYF.